This TCR beta chain was identified during a study of Ad26.COV2.S vaccination and SARS-CoV-2 variants. The CDR3 has 16 amino acids. The treatment: around 19 received Ad26.COV2.S at low or high dose, single or two shots; roughly 5 received placebo; per-sample allocation not given. Day 63 following the first vaccine or placebo injection was when the samples were taken. The repertoire was sequenced with immunoSEQ multiplex PCR; TCRdb's copy has only in-frame clones and lacks some. The sample holds about 390,000 clones, less than 90% seen once. The sample in question was peripheral blood, obtained in a trial of Ad26.COV2.S vaccine versus placebo. J is TRBJ2-7 and V is TRBV21-1; the table's D gene call, TRBD2, was not cross checked with the DNA. TRBV21-1 has pseudogene status. This TCR was recovered from a person between 18 and 65 years old who received the Ad26.COV2.S COVID-19 vaccine or a placebo. This chain's CDR3 is CASSKETGSMTYEQYF. As DNA, the CDR3 is TGTGCCAGCAGCAAAGAAACGGGGAGTATGACCTACGAGCAGTACTTC.